This T cell receptor beta chain derives from a study of blood T cell repertoires in COVID-19. Overall study: Donors in the United States, Italy and Spain gave samples during acute or convalescent COVID-19. T cells, B-cell-depleted T cells, or PBMCs supplied cDNA or gDNA.

Seattle-derived patients entered the study during active infection and were followed longitudinally. The CDR3 extends over 15 amino acids. The germline CDR1 and CDR2 sequences are LNHDA and SQIVND (reference sequence). V was cut by 4 bases and J by 2 bases, with 12 bases left in between. Original processing methods: By means of reference gene primer amplification, nucleated cell counts were estimated. TCRdb's table, derived via immunoSEQ multiplex PCR, lists solely in-frame clones and lacks some. That table furnishes V, J and clone size, whereas the DNA furnished D and trimming. The table lists 150,000 or so clones, approximately 80% of them singletons.

This chain joins TRBV19 and TRBJ2-4; perhaps TRBD1 as D (5 bases). Material: peripheral blood. The receptor was derived from a woman aged 60 to 75 with COVID-19, enrolled during active disease. Written as DNA, the CDR3 is TGTGCCAGTAGTAAGGGGTCCGGAACCAAAAACATTCAGTACTTC. Amino acid sequence: CASSKGSGTKNIQYF.